The clone carrying this TCR beta chain was seen a single time. Its antigen remains unknown. This entry belongs to a study of cytomegalovirus exposure and HLA in healthy donors. The PCR used 60 Vbeta and 13 Jbeta primers. The repertoire was sequenced with immunoSEQ multiplex PCR; TCRdb's copy has only in-frame clones and lacks some. Among 100,000 to 150,000 clones listed, around 72% were seen once. Study-wide findings and caveats: Most TCR beta V segments were productive about 90% or about 30% of the time in an earlier analysis. Common viral pathogens were later found to be apparently linked to several of the most significant clusters.

The sample consisted of PBMCs. The TCR comes from a human donor in good health.

Here the CDR3 reads CASNWQETQYF. The DNA of the CDR3 is TGTGCCAGCAACTGGCAAGAGACCCAGTACTTC. The chain couples TRBV6-5 to TRBJ2-5; no clear D gene. CDR3 length: 11 residues. Germline CDR1 MNHEY, CDR2 SVGAGI. The V gene lost 7 bases and the J gene lost 2 bases, with 5 bases spanning the gap.